The next 14 T cell receptor beta chains were all read from a single sample in a study of blood T cell repertoires in COVID-19 (TCRdb year 2020). The library was made by the immunoSEQ multiplex PCR assay. TCRdb carries this immuneACCESS record with in-frame sequences only. Its versions omit some clonotypes, under half of them owing to an unresolved V gene in the studies checked, with the rest unexplained. Within this sample are approximately 300,000 clones, with 90% of them counted one time only. The ten top clones hold about 6.8% of the sample. Sequencing input: peripheral blood. Receptors originate from a woman aged 30 to 39 with COVID-19, enrolled during active disease.

This chain uses TRBV15 with TRBJ2-1, with no clear D. This CDR3 is 14 amino acids long. Trimming took off 1 base at V and 1 base at J, with 5 bases between the two ends. The germline gives CDR1 LNHNV, CDR2 YYDKDF (reference sequence). The CDR3 DNA reads as TGTGCCACCAGCAGAGGAGTGTCCTACAATGAGCAGTTCTTC. Translation gives CATSRGVSYNEQFF.

The chain employs TRBV15 and TRBJ2-1; 12 bases are a match to TRBD2. J was trimmed by 2 bases and V by 1 base; bases with no gene match: 3. Germline CDR1 is LNHNV and CDR2 is YYDKDF (reference sequence). The CDR3 spans 17 residues. CDR3 amino acids: CATSRGTSGEAYNEQFF. The CDR3 DNA reads as TGTGCCACCAGCAGAGGGACTAGCGGGGAGGCCTACAATGAGCAGTTCTTC.

J is TRBJ1-1 and V is TRBV7-9; D unclear. This CDR3 contains 15 residues. Trimming stripped 1 base from V and 1 base from J, with 10 bases between. Germline CDR1 and CDR2: SEHNR and FQNEAQ (reference sequence). The CDR3: CASSLGVPGNTEAFF. CDR3 bases: TGTGCCAGCAGCTTAGGTGTTCCGGGGAACACTGAAGCTTTCTTT.

The chain joins TRBV6-5 to TRBJ1-6; tentatively, D is TRBD1 (5 bases). V lost 7 bases and J 12 bases, leaving 10 bases between the germline ends. Germline values: CDR1 MNHEY, CDR2 SVGAGI. CDR3 size: 11 residues. The CDR3 bases are TGTGCCAGCACCGCGGGGGGACCCCTCCACTTT. Translated, it gives CASTAGGPLHF.

The V and J genes are TRBV27 and TRBJ2-1; 7 bases line up with TRBD2. The length of the CDR3 is 14 residues. V dropped 9 bases and J dropped 4; count of bases not matched to a gene: 9. Germline CDR1 reads MNHEY; CDR2 reads SMNVEV (reference sequence). CDR3 region: CASRREGSYNEQFF. In DNA form, the CDR3 reads TGTGCCAGTCGAAGGGAGGGATCTTACAATGAGCAGTTCTTC.

This CDR3 reads CASSSGNGYTF. DNA for the CDR3: TGTGCCAGCAGTTCAGGGAATGGCTACACCTTC. This sequence joins TRBV6-5 and TRBJ1-2; D possibly corresponds to TRBD1 (5 bases). This CDR3 has 11 amino acids. CDR1 is MNHEY, CDR2 SVGAGI, per germline. The germline V and J ends were trimmed by 4 bases and 6 bases, with 6 bases remaining between them.

The chain links TRBV5-1 to TRBJ1-6; 8 bases are shared with TRBD1. CDR1 and CDR2 from the germline V gene are SGHRS and YFSETQ. CDR3 length: 16 residues. V trimming: 1 base; J trimming: 7 bases; junction bases outside the gene matches: 7. CDR3 amino acids: CASSLTGQGDNSPLHF. CDR3 nucleotide sequence: TGCGCCAGCAGCTTGACCGGACAGGGTGACAATTCACCCCTCCACTTT.

V usage is TRBV21-1 and J usage is TRBJ2-1; TRBD2 is taken as the D call from the table, unchecked against the DNA. TRBV21-1 corresponds to a pseudogene. This CDR3 region has 17 residues. In DNA, the CDR3 is TGTGCCAGCAGCAAAGAGGAGGGGACTAGCGGCCCTTTAGAGCAGTTCTTC. This codes for CASSKEEGTSGPLEQFF.

The V call is TRBV24-1, the J call TRBJ2-1; D may be TRBD2 (5 bases). CDR3 size: 15 residues. In germline, CDR1 is KGHDR, CDR2 SFDVKD. Trimming pared 2 bases from V and 5 bases from J, leaving 12 bases between. The CDR3 nucleotides read TGTGCCACCAGTGATTGGAAGGGAGCCCACAATGAGCAGTTCTTC. The encoded protein is CATSDWKGAHNEQFF.

The chain has TRBV28 and TRBJ2-1, with D possibly TRBD1 on 6 matching bases. The CDR3 is 13 amino acids. With 2 bases removed from V and 8 bases from J, the gap between germline ends came to 10 bases. The germline V gene has CDR1 MDHEN and CDR2 SYDVKM. The CDR3 coding sequence is TGTGCCAGCAGTTTACAGGGGACGGATGAGCAGTTCTTC. It codes for CASSLQGTDEQFF.

The rearrangement uses TRBV5-5 and TRBJ2-7; D not certain. The CDR3 extends over 13 amino acids. V gave up 0 bases and J gave up 2 bases, with 6 bases separating them. The germline V gene encodes CDR1 SGHKS and CDR2 YYEKEE (reference sequence). The CDR3 loop is CASSLDITYEQYF. Here the CDR3 DNA reads TGTGCCAGCAGCTTGGACATCACCTACGAGCAGTACTTC.

CDR3 amino acids: CASSLDRVYNEQFF. DNA of the CDR3: TGTGCCAGCAGCCTGGACAGGGTCTACAATGAGCAGTTCTTC. J is TRBJ2-1 and V is TRBV9; TRBD1 matches at 8 bases. V gave up 4 bases and J gave up 3 bases; unmatched junction bases: 3. This CDR3 has 14 residues. The germline V gene has CDR1 SGDLS and CDR2 YYNGEE.

This chain joins TRBV27 and TRBJ2-1; TRBD2 might be the D (6 bases). The length of the CDR3 is 12 residues. CDR1 MNHEY and CDR2 SMNVEV come from the germline V gene (reference sequence). The V and J ends lost 6 bases and 7 bases respectively, with 10 bases between them. The DNA of the CDR3 is TGTGCCAGCAGGGGGGGTAATAATGAGCAGTTCTTC. It codes for CASRGGNNEQFF.

The rearrangement joins TRBV5-8 to TRBJ2-7; 7 bases map to TRBD1. Germline V gene data show CDR1 as SGHTS and CDR2 as YDEGEE. CDR3 size: 15 residues. J gave up 4 bases and V 4 bases, and 11 bases lay outside the gene matches. Here the CDR3 reads CASSPKGGQLYEQYF. The CDR3 DNA follows: TGTGCCAGCAGCCCCAAAGGGGGACAGCTGTACGAGCAGTACTTC.